A single TCR beta chain is shown here with its context. Its matching antigen is unknown. The data were obtained in a study of early T cells in non-severe SARS-CoV-2 infection. Study overall: Investigators sequenced bulk RNA drawn from unsorted whole blood, and chains remained unpaired. Study-wide findings and caveats: VDJdb-based matching was biased toward anti-spike CD8 responses and missed private and CD4 specificities.

V lost 5 bases to trimming and J lost 6 bases, with 18 bases between them. CDR3 size: 15 residues. CDR1 is MDHEN and CDR2 is SYDVKM in the germline V gene. Unique molecular identifiers were affixed to single, distinct cDNA molecules. One entry per CDR3 protein, called by TCRdb with MiXCR from the 5' RACE reads. The sample shows tens of thousands of distinct CDR3 sequences, 5.6% of them seen only once. The sequenced material came from whole blood. The V and J genes are TRBV28 and TRBJ2-3, with D tentatively TRBD1 or TRBD2 (7 bases each). This TCR was sampled from an adult who was a healthcare worker with PCR-confirmed SARS-CoV-2 infection or an uninfected control (not recorded which). The CDR3 is CASSGRMQGGDTQYF. For the CDR3, the DNA is TGTGCCAGCAGTGGACGGATGCAGGGGGGGGATACGCAGTATTTT.